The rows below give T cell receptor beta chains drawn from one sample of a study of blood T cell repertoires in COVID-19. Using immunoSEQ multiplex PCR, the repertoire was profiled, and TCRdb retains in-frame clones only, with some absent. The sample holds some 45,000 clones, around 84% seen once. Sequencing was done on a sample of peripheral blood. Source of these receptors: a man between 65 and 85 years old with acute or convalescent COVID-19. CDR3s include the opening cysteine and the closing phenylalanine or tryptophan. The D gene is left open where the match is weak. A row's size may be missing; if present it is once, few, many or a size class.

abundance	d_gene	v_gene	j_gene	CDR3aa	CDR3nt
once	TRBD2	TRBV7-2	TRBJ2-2	CASSLGLAGGSTGELFF	TGTGCCAGCAGCTTAGGGCTAGCGGGAGGGTCTACCGGGGAGCTGTTTTTT
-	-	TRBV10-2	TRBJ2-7	CASSESKRADISYEQYF	TGCGCCAGCAGTGAGTCGAAACGGGCGGACATCTCCTACGAGCAGTACTTC
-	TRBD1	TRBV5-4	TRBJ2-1	CASSLGQGALSEQFF	TGTGCCAGCAGCTTGGGACAGGGGGCGTTAAGTGAGCAGTTCTTC
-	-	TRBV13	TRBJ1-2	CASSLAAHRVYGYTF	TGTGCCAGCAGCTTAGCCGCCCACAGGGTCTATGGCTACACCTTC
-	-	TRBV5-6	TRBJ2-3	CASSLGQKYTDTQYF	TGTGCCAGCAGCTTGGGTCAGAAATACACAGATACGCAGTATTTT
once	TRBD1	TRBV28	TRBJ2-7	CASLPGQGSYEQYF	TGTGCCAGTCTTCCGGGACAGGGATCCTACGAGCAGTACTTC
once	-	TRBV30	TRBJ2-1	CAWGWGLRGPRGSEQFF	TGTGCCTGGGGCTGGGGCTTACGGGGACCTAGGGGGTCCGAGCAGTTCTTC
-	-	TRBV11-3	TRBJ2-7	CASSQDSYYEQYF	TGTGCCAGCAGCCAGGACAGTTACTACGAGCAGTACTTC
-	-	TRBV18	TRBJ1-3	CASSPVPDSSGNTIYF	TGTGCCAGCTCACCAGTCCCGGACAGCTCTGGAAACACCATATATTTT
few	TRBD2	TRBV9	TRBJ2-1	CASGRENYNEQFF	TGTGCCAGCGGGAGGGAGAACTACAATGAGCAGTTCTTC
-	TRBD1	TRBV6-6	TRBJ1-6	CASISGGDRNSPLHF	TGTGCCAGCATCTCAGGGGGCGACAGGAATTCACCCCTCCACTTT
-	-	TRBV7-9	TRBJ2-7	CASSPDLRGYEQYF	TGTGCCAGCAGCCCCGACCTTAGGGGCTACGAGCAGTACTTC
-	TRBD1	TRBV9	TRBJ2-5	CASSAGTGGEETQYF	TGTGCCAGCAGCGCCGGGACAGGGGGGGAAGAGACCCAGTACTTC
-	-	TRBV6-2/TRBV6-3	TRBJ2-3	CASSPWRGGTDTQYF	TGTGCCAGCAGTCCCTGGAGGGGTGGCACAGATACGCAGTATTTT
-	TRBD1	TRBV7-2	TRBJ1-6	CASSTRGRGSPLHF	TGTGCCAGCAGCACCAGGGGGCGGGGTTCACCCCTCCACTTT
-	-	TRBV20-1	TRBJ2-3	CSASVPDGSDTQYF	TGCAGTGCTAGTGTTCCCGACGGGTCAGATACGCAGTATTTT
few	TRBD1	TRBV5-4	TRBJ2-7	CASSLDRGSSYEQYF	TGTGCCAGCAGCTTGGACAGGGGGAGCTCCTACGAGCAGTACTTC
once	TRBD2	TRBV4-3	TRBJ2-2	CASSRTSGDTGELFF	TGCGCCAGCAGTCGGACTAGCGGCGACACCGGGGAGCTGTTTTTT
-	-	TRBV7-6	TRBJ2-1	CASSFGPQREQFF	TGTGCCAGCAGCTTCGGGCCGCAGCGGGAGCAGTTCTTC
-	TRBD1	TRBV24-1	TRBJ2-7	CATSDLGTDNSYEQYF	TGTGCCACCAGTGATTTAGGGACAGACAACTCCTACGAGCAGTACTTC